Each of the 32 T cell receptor beta chains below was sequenced from the same sample in a study of blood T cells in healthy people across ages. Together with a sample-barcoded 5' primer, a J-beta primer mix was included in a second PCR lasting roughly 6 to 12 cycles. MiXCR, applied by TCRdb to the 5' RACE reads, yields one record per CDR3 protein. The table records roughly 1,500,000 distinct CDR3 sequences, roughly a third of them present only once. The source material was blood. These TCRs come from a young woman in good health.

This clonotype was seen only a few times. V and J are TRBV5-1 and TRBJ2-5, with TRBD2 as a possible D gene (5 bases). This CDR3 is built from 14 residues. Trimming removed 6 bases at V and 5 bases at J, with 17 bases between. Germline CDR1 is SGHRS and CDR2 is YFSETQ. DNA for the CDR3: TGCGCCAGCAAAATTCCAGGTCAGCGGGAGACCCAGTACTTC. Amino acid sequence: CASKIPGQRETQYF.

The chain joins TRBV12-3 or TRBV12-4 to TRBJ1-5, with D possibly being TRBD1 (6 bases). This CDR3 has 15 amino acids. V lost 0 bases, J lost 6 bases, and 12 bases lay in between. This CDR3 reads CASSLAAGDAQPQHF. CDR3 coding DNA: TGTGCCAGCAGTTTAGCGGCAGGGGACGCTCAGCCCCAGCATTTT.

This clonotype was detected ten times or more. The chain has TRBV7-2 and TRBJ2-7; D may be TRBD1 or TRBD2 (5 bases each). Trimming stripped 1 base from V and 0 bases from J, with 13 bases between. Germline CDR1 SGHTA, CDR2 FQGNSA. The CDR3 is 16 amino acids. The CDR3 nucleotides read TGTGCCAGCAGCTTAGGAGGGGTGAGAAGCTCCTACGAGCAGTACTTC. Amino acid sequence: CASSLGGVRSSYEQYF.

There are a few counts of this clonotype. One junction end does not reproduce the germline sequence, and a read error may be involved. This sequence joins TRBV3-1 and TRBJ2-7; 7 nucleotides agree with TRBD1. CDR3 length equals 15 residues. In germline, CDR1 is LGHDT, CDR2 YNNKEL (reference sequence). CDR3 sequence: CASSRRGPGSYKQYF. The CDR3 DNA is TGTGCCAGCAGCCGAAGGGGGCCGGGCTCCTACAAGCAGTACTTC.

This clonotype was observed at least ten times. The V and J genes are TRBV27 and TRBJ1-2, with 9 bases fitting TRBD1. Per germline, CDR1 MNHEY and CDR2 SMNVEV (reference sequence). V was clipped by 5 bases and J by 7 bases; unmatched bases: 5. The CDR3 contains 13 residues. CDR3 DNA: TGTGCCAGCAGTATGGGGACAGGGTCTGGCTACACCTTC. Encoded protein: CASSMGTGSGYTF.

V gene TRBV27 combines with J gene TRBJ2-6; D remains unclear. CDR3 length equals 16 residues. V was cut by 4 bases and J by 2 bases, with 12 bases left in between. CDR1 and CDR2 from the germline V gene are MNHEY and SMNVEV (reference sequence). The CDR3, as DNA: TGTGCCAGCAGTTCGGTGAGGTCTCCTGGGGCCAACGTCCTGACTTTC. This gives the protein CASSSVRSPGANVLTF.

This clonotype was recorded at least ten times. J is TRBJ2-7 and V is TRBV29-1; weak D call: TRBD1 (5 bases). The germline V gene encodes CDR1 SQVTM and CDR2 ANQGSEA. The CDR3 is 16 residues long. V lost 6 bases to trimming and J lost 1 base, with 22 bases between them. The CDR3 protein is CSVLKSRAGISYEQYF. The DNA of the CDR3 is TGCAGCGTCTTGAAGAGTCGGGCAGGGATTTCCTACGAGCAGTACTTC.

V usage is TRBV12-3 or TRBV12-4 and J usage is TRBJ1-2, with D possibly TRBD1 on 5 matching bases. Deletions cut 5 bases from V and 8 bases from J, with 21 bases between. The CDR3 sequence is 15 residues long. This CDR3 is CASSTRTTTFLGYTF. DNA for the CDR3: TGTGCCAGCAGTACTCGGACAACTACTTTCTTGGGCTACACCTTC.

In its sample, this clonotype was seen a few times. The chain employs TRBV5-1 and TRBJ1-1; D unclear. V lost 2 bases to trimming and J lost 1 base, with 15 bases between them. The CDR3 contains 16 residues. Germline V gene sequence: CDR1 SGHRS, CDR2 YFSETQ. The CDR3 loop reads CASSLTSLVKNTEAFF. The CDR3 DNA is TGCGCCAGCAGCTTAACTTCCCTTGTCAAGAACACTGAAGCTTTCTTT. Based on the CDR3 plus reference TRBV5-1 and TRBJ1-1, the full variable domain is KAGVTQTPRYLIKTRGQQVTLSCSPISGHRSVSWYQQTPGQGLQFLFEYFSETQRNKGNFPGRFSGRQFSNSRSEMNVSTLELGDSALYLCASSLTSLVKNTEAFFGQGTRLTVV.

This clonotype was counted between two and nine times. The genes are TRBV5-1 and TRBJ2-5; no firm D call. Germline CDR1 is SGHRS and CDR2 is YFSETQ. The CDR3 totals 16 residues. V was shortened by 1 base and J by 2 bases, with 15 bases between the two germline ends. The CDR3 DNA follows: TGCGCCAGCAGCTTGAATTGGTTGTCACAACAAGAGACCCAGTACTTC. Protein sequence: CASSLNWLSQQETQYF.

This clonotype was counted a few times. The chain links TRBV12-3 or TRBV12-4 to TRBJ1-5, with 9 bases matching TRBD1. The CDR3 consists of 15 residues. V was pared by 5 bases and J by 5 bases, with 7 bases of the junction left unmatched. In DNA form, the CDR3 reads TGTGCCAGCAGTCCTCAGGGACAGGGCGATCAGCCCCAGCATTTT. This sequence encodes CASSPQGQGDQPQHF.

The genes are TRBV20-1 and TRBJ2-1; 7 nucleotides align to TRBD2. This CDR3 is built from 14 residues. CDR1 is DFQATT and CDR2 is SNEGSKA in the germline V gene (reference sequence). The trim removed 0 bases at V and 13 bases at J, leaving 12 bases unmatched. CDR3 amino acids: CSARDGEGAKTQFF. CDR3 in DNA: TGCAGTGCTAGAGATGGGGAGGGAGCCAAGACCCAGTTCTTC.

As to this clonotype: This may come from a read error, since a much larger clone is one base off. DNA of the CDR3: TGCAGTGCTAGAGCGCAGAATAAACTAGTGTCATCCTACGAGCAGTACTTC. It is translated as CSARAQNKLVSSYEQYF. The rearrangement links TRBV20-1 to TRBJ2-7, with a possible D match to TRBD2 (5 bases). The CDR3 runs 17 residues. The V end lost 1 base, the J end lost 1 base, and 20 bases lay between the germline ends. CDR1 DFQATT and CDR2 SNEGSKA come from the germline V gene (reference sequence).

This clonotype was observed a handful of times. V usage is TRBV6-1 and J usage is TRBJ1-5, with D uncertain. Trimming removed 7 bases at V and 4 bases at J, with 8 bases between. Germline loops: CDR1 MNHNS, CDR2 SASEGT. CDR3 size: 12 residues. The CDR3 here is CASTTWNQPQHF. Written as DNA, the CDR3 is TGTGCCAGCACTACTTGGAATCAGCCCCAGCATTTT.

This clonotype was counted many times. This chain links TRBV12-3 or TRBV12-4 with TRBJ2-6; no definite D call. Trimming took 6 bases from V and 0 from J, leaving 6 bases between them. This CDR3 is 14 amino acids long. The CDR3 loop is CASRHSSGANVLTF. As DNA, the CDR3 is TGTGCCAGCAGACACAGCTCTGGGGCCAACGTCCTGACTTTC.

This sequence joins TRBV15 and TRBJ2-3, with 7 bases fitting TRBD2. V shed 11 bases, J shed 6 bases, and the junction held 17 bases outside the gene matches. CDR3 length: 15 amino acids. Germline values: CDR1 LNHNV, CDR2 YYDKDF (reference sequence). The CDR3 region is CAATASGLQSDTQYF. The CDR3 DNA reads as TGTGCCGCGACCGCCTCGGGACTACAGTCGGATACGCAGTATTTT. The full variable domain, rest sourced from reference TRBV15 and TRBJ2-3, is DAMVIQNPRYQVTQFGKPVTLSCSQTLNHNVMYWYQQKSSQAPKLLFHYYDKDFNNEADTPDNFQSRRPNTSFCFLDIRSPGLGDTAMYLCAATASGLQSDTQYFGPGTRLTVL.

This chain connects TRBV29-1 to TRBJ2-4; D is perhaps TRBD2 (5 bases). The CDR3 is 12 amino acids. CDR1 and CDR2 (germline): SQVTM, ANQGSEA. Trimming took 6 bases from V and 3 from J, leaving 9 bases between them. The CDR3 here is CSVTEDKNIQYF. CDR3 bases: TGCAGCGTGACGGAGGACAAAAACATTCAGTACTTC.

The chain uses TRBV20-1 and TRBJ2-7; TRBD2 matches at 7 bases. V gave up 1 base and J gave up 0 bases; unmatched junction bases: 12. The germline gives CDR1 DFQATT, CDR2 SNEGSKA (reference sequence). The CDR3 consists of 17 residues. The CDR3 sequence: CSARVGTSETLSYEQYF. CDR3 DNA: TGCAGTGCTAGAGTAGGCACTAGCGAGACCCTCTCCTACGAGCAGTACTTC.

This clonotype was found a few times. This chain links TRBV2 with TRBJ1-1, with TRBD1 identical over 7 bases. V shed 6 bases and J 0 bases; nucleotides not matched to a gene: 4. CDR3 length equals 14 residues. Germline V gives CDR1 SNHLY, CDR2 FYNNEI. CDR3 amino acids: CASRTDRVNTEAFF. The CDR3 DNA follows: TGTGCCAGCAGGACCGACAGGGTGAACACTGAAGCTTTCTTT.

V usage is TRBV18 and J usage is TRBJ2-1, with D possibly being TRBD2 (5 bases). Trimming stripped 3 bases from V and 7 bases from J, with 25 bases between. Per the germline V gene, CDR1 is KGHSH and CDR2 is LQKENI. This CDR3 has 18 amino acids. CDR3 DNA sequence: TGTGCCAGCTCACCCTCCGATTTAGCGAGTTCGGGCCGAAATGAGCAGTTCTTC. Its protein is CASSPSDLASSGRNEQFF. The variable domain in full, completed from reference TRBV18 and TRBJ2-1, reads NAGVMQNPRHLVRRRGQEARLRCSPMKGHSHVYWYRQLPEEGLKFMVYLQKENIIDESGMPKERFSAEFPKEGPSILRIQQVVRGDSAAYFCASSPSDLASSGRNEQFFGPGTRLTVL.

This chain joins TRBV27 and TRBJ2-5, with a tentative D call TRBD2 (5 bases). The CDR3 has 18 residues. Germline V gene lookup returns CDR1 MNHEY and CDR2 SMNVEV (reference sequence). V lost 6 bases to trimming and J lost 1 base, with 24 bases between them. CDR3 amino acids: CASSLRSWTQILQETQYF. The CDR3, as DNA: TGTGCCAGCAGCCTACGGTCGTGGACTCAAATCCTCCAAGAGACCCAGTACTTC.

V and J are TRBV27 and TRBJ2-7, with 12 bases that match TRBD2. Losses at the gene ends were 5 bases for V and 9 bases for J; bases not matched to a gene: 8. Germline assignment: CDR1 MNHEY and CDR2 SMNVEV (reference sequence). The CDR3 runs 14 residues. The CDR3 DNA reads TGTGCCAGCAGTATTCTAGCGGGGGGGCCTGGGCAGTACTTC. Translated: CASSILAGGPGQYF.

There are a few counts of this clonotype. The chain recombines TRBV4-2 with TRBJ2-3, with D possibly being TRBD2 (6 bases). Germline CDR1 reads LGHNA; CDR2 reads YNFKEQ. With 2 bases removed from V and 4 bases from J, the gap between germline ends came to 16 bases. This CDR3 is built from 16 residues. CDR3 sequence: CASSQNSKSGSDTQYF. CDR3 coding DNA: TGTGCCAGCAGCCAAAATTCCAAAAGCGGGTCAGATACGCAGTATTTT.

This clonotype occurred many times. The chain couples TRBV29-1 to TRBJ2-7; 9 bases map to TRBD2. V lost 6 bases to trimming and J lost 0 bases; unmatched junction nucleotides: 9. Per germline, CDR1 SQVTM and CDR2 ANQGSEA. The CDR3 sequence is 15 residues long. This chain's CDR3 is CSVLKLAGASYEQYF. As DNA, the CDR3 is TGCAGCGTCCTAAAATTAGCGGGAGCCTCCTACGAGCAGTACTTC.

The chain is built from TRBV6-1 and TRBJ1-1, with no clear D. The CDR3 consists of 15 residues. Trimming took 1 base from V and 10 from J, leaving 19 bases between them. The germline gives CDR1 MNHNS, CDR2 SASEGT. This chain's CDR3 is CASSEDWPLVGRAFF. The CDR3 bases are TGTGCCAGCAGTGAAGATTGGCCCCTTGTTGGTAGAGCTTTCTTT.

Only a few counts were recorded for this clonotype. The rearrangement links TRBV2 to TRBJ2-7, with 7 bases lining up with TRBD1. The CDR3 runs 15 residues. Germline CDR1 SNHLY, CDR2 FYNNEI. V shed 5 bases, J shed 2 bases, and the junction held 9 bases outside the gene matches. The CDR3 loop is CASSYHGTATYEQYF. The CDR3, as DNA: TGTGCCAGCAGTTATCACGGGACAGCGACCTACGAGCAGTACTTC.

This clonotype was observed a few times. The chain combines TRBV7-3 with TRBJ2-1; D is ambiguous. This CDR3 comprises 16 residues. CDR1 is SGHTA and CDR2 is FQGTGA in the germline V gene. Trimming removed 1 base from V and 5 bases from J, with 15 bases in between. CDR3 sequence reads: CASSLNPQAFHNEQFF. The CDR3 DNA is TGTGCCAGCAGCTTAAACCCGCAGGCCTTCCACAATGAGCAGTTCTTC.

The chain carries TRBV27 and TRBJ2-3; D not resolved. This CDR3 has 14 amino acids. Germline assignment: CDR1 MNHEY and CDR2 SMNVEV (reference sequence). V was pared by 8 bases and J by 0 bases, with 12 bases between. The CDR3 DNA sequence: TGTGCCAGCTTTGGTCCCTCTAGCACAGATACGCAGTATTTT. Encoded protein: CASFGPSSTDTQYF.

Turning to this clonotype: At one of its ends the junction is not consistent with the germline gene, which may arise from a read error. V and J are TRBV20-1 and TRBJ2-1; D possibly corresponds to TRBD2 (5 bases). The CDR3 has 16 residues. The germline gives CDR1 DFQATT, CDR2 SNEGSKA (reference sequence). The CDR3 DNA reads TGCAGTGCTAGAGGGACTGCTATGAGCTCCAACAATGAGCAGTTCTTC. Its protein is CSARGTAMSSNNEQFF.

This chain's CDR3 is CASSPDRGDTQYF. CDR3 bases: TGTGCCAGCAGCCCCGACAGGGGGGATACGCAGTATTTT. The chain joins TRBV13 to TRBJ2-3; 9 bases align to TRBD1. Germline V gene data show CDR1 as PRHDT and CDR2 as FYEKMQ (reference sequence). The ends lost 5 bases at V and 6 bases at J; junction bases unmatched: 3. The CDR3 consists of 13 residues.

About this clonotype itself: The junction and the germline gene differ at one end; a read error may be behind it. The chain is built from TRBV7-6 and TRBJ2-5; maybe TRBD2 (5 bases). CDR3 size: 15 residues. Germline V gives CDR1 SGHVS, CDR2 FNYEAQ. CDR3 sequence reads: CAGSLASGLGNEQYF. CDR3 in DNA: TGTGCCGGCAGCTTAGCGTCGGGGTTGGGCAATGAGCAGTACTTC.

The chain joins TRBV12-3 or TRBV12-4 to TRBJ1-2; tentatively, D is TRBD1 (6 bases). V gave up 6 bases and J gave up 7 bases, with 18 bases separating them. This CDR3 comprises 14 residues. The CDR3 protein is CASSHRVLNRGYTF. Here the CDR3 DNA reads TGTGCCAGCAGCCACAGGGTATTGAACCGTGGCTACACCTTC.